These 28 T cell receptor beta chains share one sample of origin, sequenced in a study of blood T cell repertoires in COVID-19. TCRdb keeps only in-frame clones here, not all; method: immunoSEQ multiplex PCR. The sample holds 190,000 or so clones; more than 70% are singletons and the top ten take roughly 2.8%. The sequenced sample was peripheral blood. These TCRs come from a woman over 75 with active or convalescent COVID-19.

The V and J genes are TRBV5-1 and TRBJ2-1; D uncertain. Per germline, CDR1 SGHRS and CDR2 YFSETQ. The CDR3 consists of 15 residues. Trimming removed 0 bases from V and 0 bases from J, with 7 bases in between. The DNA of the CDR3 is TGCGCCAGCAGCTTGGACGTAGCCTCCTACAATGAGCAGTTCTTC. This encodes CASSLDVASYNEQFF.

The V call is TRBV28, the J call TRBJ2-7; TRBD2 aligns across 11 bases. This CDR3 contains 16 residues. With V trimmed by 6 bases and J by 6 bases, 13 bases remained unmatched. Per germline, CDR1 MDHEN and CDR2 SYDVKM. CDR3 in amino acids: CASSPTLRLAGLEQYF. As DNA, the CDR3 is TGTGCCAGCAGCCCTACACTAAGACTAGCGGGGCTCGAGCAGTACTTC. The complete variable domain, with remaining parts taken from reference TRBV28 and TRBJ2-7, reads DVKVTQSSRYLVKRTGEKVFLECVQDMDHENMFWYRQDPGLGLRLIYFSYDVKMKEKGDIPEGYSVSREKKERFSLILESASTNQTSMYLCASSPTLRLAGLEQYFGPGTRLTVT.

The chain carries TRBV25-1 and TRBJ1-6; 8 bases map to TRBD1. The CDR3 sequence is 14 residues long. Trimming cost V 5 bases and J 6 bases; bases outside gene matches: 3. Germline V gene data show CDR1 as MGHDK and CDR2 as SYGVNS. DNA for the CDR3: TGTGCCAGCAGTACTACAGGGGGTAATTCACCCCTCCACTTT. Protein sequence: CASSTTGGNSPLHF. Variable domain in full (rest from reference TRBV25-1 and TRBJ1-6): EADIYQTPRYLVIGTGKKITLECSQTMGHDKMYWYQQDPGMELHLIHYSYGVNSTEKGDLSSESTVSRIRTEHFPLTLESARPSHTSQYLCASSTTGGNSPLHFGNGTRLTVT.

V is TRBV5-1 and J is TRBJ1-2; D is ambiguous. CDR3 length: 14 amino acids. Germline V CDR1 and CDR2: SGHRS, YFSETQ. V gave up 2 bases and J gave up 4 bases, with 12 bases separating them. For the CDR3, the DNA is TGCGCCAGCAGCTTTCATAGAGAGGTCTATGGCTACACCTTC. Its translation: CASSFHREVYGYTF.

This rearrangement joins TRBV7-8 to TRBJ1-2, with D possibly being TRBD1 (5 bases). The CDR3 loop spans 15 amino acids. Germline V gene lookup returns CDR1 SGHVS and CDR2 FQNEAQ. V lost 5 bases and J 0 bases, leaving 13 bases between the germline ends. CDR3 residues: CASSQSSTANYGYTF. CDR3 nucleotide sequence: TGTGCCAGCAGCCAAAGTTCGACAGCTAACTATGGCTACACCTTC.

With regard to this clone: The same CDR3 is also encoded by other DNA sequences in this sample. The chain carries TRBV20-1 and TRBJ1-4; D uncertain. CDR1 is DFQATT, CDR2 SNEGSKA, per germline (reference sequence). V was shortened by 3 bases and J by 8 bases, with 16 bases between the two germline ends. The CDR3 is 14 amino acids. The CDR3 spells CSASSGLNLEKLFF. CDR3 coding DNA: TGCAGTGCTAGTTCAGGCCTTAACTTGGAAAAACTGTTTTTT.

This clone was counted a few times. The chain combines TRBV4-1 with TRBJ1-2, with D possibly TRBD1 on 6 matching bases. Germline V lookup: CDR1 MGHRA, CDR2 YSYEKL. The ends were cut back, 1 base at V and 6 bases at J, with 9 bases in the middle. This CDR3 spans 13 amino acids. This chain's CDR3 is CASSQGTGNGYTF. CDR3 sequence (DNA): TGCGCCAGCAGCCAAGGAACAGGGAATGGCTACACCTTC.

The chain's CDR3 is CASSQVGGNYGYTF. Here the CDR3 DNA reads TGTGCCAGCAGCCAGGTGGGAGGTAACTATGGCTACACCTTC. The V call is TRBV7-9, the J call TRBJ1-2; no firm D call. Trimming removed 5 bases at V and 1 base at J, with 11 bases between. The length of the CDR3 is 14 residues. Per germline, CDR1 SEHNR and CDR2 FQNEAQ (reference sequence).

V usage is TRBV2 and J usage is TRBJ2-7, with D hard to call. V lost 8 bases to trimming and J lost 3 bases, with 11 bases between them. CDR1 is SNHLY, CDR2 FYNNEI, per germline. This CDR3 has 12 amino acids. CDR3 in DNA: TGTGCCAGCTCCTTGGCTTACTACGAGCAGTACTTC. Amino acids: CASSLAYYEQYF.

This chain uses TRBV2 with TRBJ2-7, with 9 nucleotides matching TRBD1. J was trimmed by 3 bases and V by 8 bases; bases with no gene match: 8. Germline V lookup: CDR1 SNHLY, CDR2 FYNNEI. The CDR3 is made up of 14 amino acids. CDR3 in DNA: TGTGCCAGCCAAACCGGGACAGGGATCTACGAGCAGTACTTC. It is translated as CASQTGTGIYEQYF.

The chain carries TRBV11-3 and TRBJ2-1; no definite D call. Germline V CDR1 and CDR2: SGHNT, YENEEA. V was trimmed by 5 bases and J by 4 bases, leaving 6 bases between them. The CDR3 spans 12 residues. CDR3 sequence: CASSTTYNEQFF. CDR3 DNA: TGTGCCAGCAGCACTACATACAATGAGCAGTTCTTC.

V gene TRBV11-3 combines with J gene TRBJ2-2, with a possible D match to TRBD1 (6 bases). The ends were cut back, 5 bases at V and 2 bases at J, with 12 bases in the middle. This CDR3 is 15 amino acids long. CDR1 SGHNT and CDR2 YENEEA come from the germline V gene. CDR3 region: CASSPDRTNTGELFF. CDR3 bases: TGTGCCAGCAGCCCGGACAGAACTAACACCGGGGAGCTGTTTTTT.

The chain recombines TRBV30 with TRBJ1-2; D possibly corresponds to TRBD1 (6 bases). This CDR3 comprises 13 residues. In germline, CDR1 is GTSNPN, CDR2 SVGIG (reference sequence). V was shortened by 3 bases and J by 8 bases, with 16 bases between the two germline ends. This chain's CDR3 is CAWSLSDSRGYTF. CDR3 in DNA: TGTGCCTGGAGCCTCTCGGACAGTAGGGGCTACACCTTC.

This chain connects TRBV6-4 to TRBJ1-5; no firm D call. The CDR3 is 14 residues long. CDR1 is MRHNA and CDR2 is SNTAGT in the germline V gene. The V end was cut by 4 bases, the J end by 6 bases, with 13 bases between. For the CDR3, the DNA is TGTGCCAGCAGTGCGGAGGTCGGGGTTCAGCCCCAGCATTTT. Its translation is CASSAEVGVQPQHF.

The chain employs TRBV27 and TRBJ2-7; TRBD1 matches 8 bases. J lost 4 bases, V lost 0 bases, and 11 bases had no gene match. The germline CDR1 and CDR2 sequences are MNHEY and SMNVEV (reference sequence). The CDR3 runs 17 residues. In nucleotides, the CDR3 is TGTGCCAGCAGTTTATCCTTTGTCGACAGGGGCGGGTACGAGCAGTACTTC. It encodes CASSLSFVDRGGYEQYF.

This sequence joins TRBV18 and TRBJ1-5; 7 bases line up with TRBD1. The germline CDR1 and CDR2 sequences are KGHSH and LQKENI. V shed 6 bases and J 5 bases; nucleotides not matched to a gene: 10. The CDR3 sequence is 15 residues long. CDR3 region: CASSPETGYDQPQHF. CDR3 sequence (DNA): TGTGCCAGCTCGCCAGAGACAGGGTATGATCAGCCCCAGCATTTT. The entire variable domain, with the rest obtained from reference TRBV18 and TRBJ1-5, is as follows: NAGVMQNPRHLVRRRGQEARLRCSPMKGHSHVYWYRQLPEEGLKFMVYLQKENIIDESGMPKERFSAEFPKEGPSILRIQQVVRGDSAAYFCASSPETGYDQPQHFGDGTRLSIL.

The CDR3 loop reads CASSQGATGLFYGYTF. Here the CDR3 DNA reads TGTGCCAGCAGCCAAGGGGCGACAGGCTTATTCTATGGCTACACCTTC. The gene calls are TRBV4-2 and TRBJ1-2, with a possible D match to TRBD1 (6 bases). CDR1 and CDR2 (germline): LGHNA, YNFKEQ. The CDR3 runs 16 residues. V lost 1 base to trimming and J lost 4 bases, with 16 bases between them.

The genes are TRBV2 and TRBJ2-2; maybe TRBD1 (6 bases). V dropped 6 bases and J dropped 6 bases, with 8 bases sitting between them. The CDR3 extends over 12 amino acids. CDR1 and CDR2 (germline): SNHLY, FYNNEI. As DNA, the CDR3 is TGTGCCAGCAGGAGACAGGCCGGGGAGCTGTTTTTT. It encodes CASRRQAGELFF.

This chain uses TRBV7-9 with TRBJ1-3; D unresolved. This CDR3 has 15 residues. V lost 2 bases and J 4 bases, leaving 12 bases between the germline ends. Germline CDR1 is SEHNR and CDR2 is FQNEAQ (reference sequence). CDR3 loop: CASSLSAVFGNTIYF. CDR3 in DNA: TGTGCCAGCAGCTTAAGTGCAGTTTTCGGAAACACCATATATTTT.

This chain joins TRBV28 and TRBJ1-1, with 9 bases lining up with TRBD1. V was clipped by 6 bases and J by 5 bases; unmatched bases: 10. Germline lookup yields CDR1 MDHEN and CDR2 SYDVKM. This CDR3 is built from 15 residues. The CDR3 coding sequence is TGTGCCAGCAGCGCTAACAGGGGGCCGCGAACTGAAGCTTTCTTT. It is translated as CASSANRGPRTEAFF.

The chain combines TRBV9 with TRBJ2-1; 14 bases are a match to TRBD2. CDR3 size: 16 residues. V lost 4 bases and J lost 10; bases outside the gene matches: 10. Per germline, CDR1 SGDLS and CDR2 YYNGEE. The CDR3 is CASSPRLAGGGEEQFF. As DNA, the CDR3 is TGTGCCAGCAGCCCACGACTAGCGGGGGGGGGTGAGGAGCAGTTCTTC.

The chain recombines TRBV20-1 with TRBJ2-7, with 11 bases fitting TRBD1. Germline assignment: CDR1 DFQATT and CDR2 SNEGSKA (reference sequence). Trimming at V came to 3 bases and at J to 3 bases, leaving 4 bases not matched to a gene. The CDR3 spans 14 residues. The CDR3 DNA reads TGCAGTGCTAGTCGAGGGACAGGGGGCTACGAGCAGTACTTC. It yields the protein CSASRGTGGYEQYF.

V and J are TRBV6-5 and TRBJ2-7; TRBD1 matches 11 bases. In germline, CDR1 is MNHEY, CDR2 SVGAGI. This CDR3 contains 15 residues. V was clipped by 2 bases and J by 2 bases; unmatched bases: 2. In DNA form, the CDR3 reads TGTGCCAGCAGTTACGGGACAGGGGGGACCTACGAGCAGTACTTC. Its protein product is CASSYGTGGTYEQYF.

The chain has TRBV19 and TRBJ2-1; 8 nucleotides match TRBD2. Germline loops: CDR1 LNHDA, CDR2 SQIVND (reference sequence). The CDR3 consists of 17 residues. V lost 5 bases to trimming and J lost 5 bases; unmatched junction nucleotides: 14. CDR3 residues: CASSFSQGRGADNEQFF. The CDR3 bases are TGTGCCAGTAGTTTCTCTCAGGGGCGGGGGGCCGACAATGAGCAGTTCTTC.

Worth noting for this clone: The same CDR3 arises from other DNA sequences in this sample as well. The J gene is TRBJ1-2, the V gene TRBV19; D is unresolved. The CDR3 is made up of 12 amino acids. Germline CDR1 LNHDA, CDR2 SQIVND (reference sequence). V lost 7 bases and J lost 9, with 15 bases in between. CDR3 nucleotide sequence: TGTGCCAGTAAGAACCCGGGAGGTCGCTACACCTTC. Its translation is CASKNPGGRYTF.

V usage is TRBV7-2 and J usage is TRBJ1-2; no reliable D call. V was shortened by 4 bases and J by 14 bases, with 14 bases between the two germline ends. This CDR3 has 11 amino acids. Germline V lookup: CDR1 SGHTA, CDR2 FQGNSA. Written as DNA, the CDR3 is TGTGCCAGCAGCTACTTACATGGGCATACCTTC. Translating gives CASSYLHGHTF.

CDR3 protein: CASFLAVETQYF. CDR3 nucleotide sequence: TGTGCCAGCTTTCTAGCGGTGGAGACCCAGTACTTC. This chain connects TRBV2 to TRBJ2-5; 7 positions agree with TRBD2. Germline assignment: CDR1 SNHLY and CDR2 FYNNEI. The CDR3 is 12 residues long. With V trimmed by 8 bases and J by 5 bases, 5 bases remained unmatched.

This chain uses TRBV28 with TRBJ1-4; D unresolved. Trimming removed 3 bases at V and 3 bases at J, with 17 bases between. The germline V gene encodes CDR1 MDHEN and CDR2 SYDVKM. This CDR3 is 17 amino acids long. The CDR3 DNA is TGTGCCAGCAGTTTCTCGCGGCGTATATACTCTAATGAAAAACTGTTTTTT. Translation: CASSFSRRIYSNEKLFF. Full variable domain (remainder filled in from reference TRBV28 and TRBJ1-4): DVKVTQSSRYLVKRTGEKVFLECVQDMDHENMFWYRQDPGLGLRLIYFSYDVKMKEKGDIPEGYSVSREKKERFSLILESASTNQTSMYLCASSFSRRIYSNEKLFFGSGTQLSVL.